This is a list of T cell receptor beta chains from one sample in a study of blood T cell repertoires in COVID-19. The data were produced by immunoSEQ multiplex PCR, yet TCRdb's version contains in-frame clones alone and is incomplete. The profile shows 95,000 or so clones, less than 85% of them singletons. Sequencing input: peripheral blood. Receptor source: a woman over 75 with active or convalescent COVID-19. The CDR3 runs from the conserved cysteine through the conserved F or W. D genes are given only for firm matches. Rows may omit the clone size; those that give it use once, few, many or a size class.

TRBV11-2	TRBJ1-2	14	-	-	TGTGCCAGCAGCTTCCCAGGGGCAAACTATGGCTACACCTTC	CASSFPGANYGYTF
TRBV9	TRBJ1-6	15	TRBD1	-	TGTGCCAGCAGTGTCCGGGACAGGGACAATTCACCCCTCCACTTT	CASSVRDRDNSPLHF
TRBV27	TRBJ1-2	13	-	-	TGTGCCAGCGCTCCGGACAGAGGGTATGGCTACACCTTC	CASAPDRGYGYTF
TRBV5-6	TRBJ1-4	14	-	few	TGTGCCAGCAGGGCGGGGGCTTTCAATGAAAAACTGTTTTTT	CASRAGAFNEKLFF
TRBV5-4	TRBJ2-1	17	-	-	TGTGCCAGCAGCTTGGTAGGATACGGGAGCCAATACAATGAGCAGTTCTTC	CASSLVGYGSQYNEQFF
TRBV18	TRBJ1-5	15	TRBD1	few	TGTGCCAGCTCACCGACAGGGGGGAACAATCAGCCCCAGCATTTT	CASSPTGGNNQPQHF
TRBV18	TRBJ2-7	16	TRBD2	-	TGTGCCAGCTCACCCCCTGCCGGACTAGGTCTCTACGAGCAGTACTTC	CASSPPAGLGLYEQYF
TRBV9	TRBJ2-6	17	TRBD1	-	TGTGCCAGCAGCCCTCGACAGGGGAGATCTGGGGCCAACGTCCTGACTTTC	CASSPRQGRSGANVLTF
TRBV6-5	TRBJ2-7	15	-	-	TGTGCCAGCAGTTACGGTGGGGGGAGGCCCTACGAGCAGTACTTC	CASSYGGGRPYEQYF
TRBV2	TRBJ2-1	15	TRBD2	-	TGTGCCAGCAGTGAATCCTTAGCGGGGGGCAGTGAGCAGTTCTTC	CASSESLAGGSEQFF
TRBV10-3	TRBJ2-1	14	TRBD2	-	TGTGCCATCAGGTCTAGCGGGATCTACAATGAGCAGTTCTTC	CAIRSSGIYNEQFF
TRBV29-1	TRBJ2-7	12	TRBD1	few	TGCAGCGTGGACGACAGGGGAGATGAGCAGTACTTC	CSVDDRGDEQYF
TRBV18	TRBJ1-5	14	-	-	TGTGCCAGCTCACCACCTAACAGCCATCAGCCCCAGCATTTT	CASSPPNSHQPQHF
TRBV19	TRBJ1-2	14	-	-	TGTGCCAGTCACCATTGGGGAGGAGGGGATGGCTACACCTTC	CASHHWGGGDGYTF
TRBV5-6	TRBJ1-1	14	-	-	TGTGCCAGCAGCTTTGCGGGACGGAACACTGAAGCTTTCTTT	CASSFAGRNTEAFF
TRBV11-2	TRBJ2-2	17	TRBD1	-	TGTGCCAGCAGCTTAGGAGGCAGGGGGCAAGACACCGGGGAGCTGTTTTTT	CASSLGGRGQDTGELFF
TRBV6-6	TRBJ1-5	12	-	once	TGTGCCAGTGGACAGAACAATCAGCCCCAGCATTTT	CASGQNNQPQHF
TRBV7-6	TRBJ2-5	20	TRBD2	-	TGTGCCAGCAGCTTAGCAGGTGTGGCTAGCGGGAGGAGCCCCCAAGAGACCCAGTACTTC	CASSLAGVASGRSPQETQYF
TRBV4-2	TRBJ2-2	15	-	-	TGTGCCAGCAGCCCAGGGGTCCCGAACACCGGGGAGCTGTTTTTT	CASSPGVPNTGELFF
TRBV6-1	TRBJ2-7	12	-	-	TGTGCCAGCAGTGAAACCGAGACTAGTCTTTACTTC	CASSETETSLYF
TRBV19	TRBJ2-2	15	TRBD1	once	TGTGCCAGTAATGGTAGGAACAGGGGGACCGGGGAGCTGTTTTTT	CASNGRNRGTGELFF
TRBV6-2/TRBV6-3	TRBJ2-1	18	TRBD2	-	TGTGCCAGCAGTTACTCTCCCAAGACTAGCGGGGTTCTCAATGAGCAGTTCTTC	CASSYSPKTSGVLNEQFF
TRBV6-2/TRBV6-3	TRBJ2-1	14	-	-	TGTGCCAGCAGTTACGCCCTACCAGGTCTTGAGCAGTTCTTC	CASSYALPGLEQFF
TRBV5-1	TRBJ2-1	17	TRBD2	-	TGCGCCAGCAGCGTTAGGTCCGGGACTAGCGGGAGCGGTGAGCAGTTCTTC	CASSVRSGTSGSGEQFF
TRBV11-2	TRBJ1-2	14	-	-	TGTGCCAGCGGGAGCATGTTAGCTAACTATGGCTACACCTTC	CASGSMLANYGYTF
TRBV30	TRBJ2-7	15	TRBD2	-	TGTGCCTGGAGTAATATAGCGGGAGGGGTCTACGAGCAGTACTTC	CAWSNIAGGVYEQYF
TRBV25-1	TRBJ1-4	12	-	-	TGTGCCAGCAAACGCGCTAATGAAAAACTGTTTTTT	CASKRANEKLFF
TRBV11-1	TRBJ2-1	15	-	-	TGTGCCAGCAGCTTATCCGCAGGGTCGGGCAATGAGCAGTTCTTC	CASSLSAGSGNEQFF
TRBV7-9	TRBJ1-5	14	-	-	TGTGCCAGCAGCTTAGGCGGAGGCAATCAGCCCCAGCATTTT	CASSLGGGNQPQHF
TRBV18	TRBJ2-5	15	TRBD1	once	TGTGCCAGCTCACCACCGGGGACAGCACAAGAGACCCAGTACTTC	CASSPPGTAQETQYF
TRBV5-4	TRBJ2-1	15	-	few	TGTGCCAGCAGCTTGGGCCCCTTGGAGACCAATGAGCAGTTCTTC	CASSLGPLETNEQFF
TRBV30	TRBJ2-7	18	TRBD1	-	TGTGCCTGGAGTACCGGGACAGGGGATTTTCGGGGAACCTACGAGCAGTACTTC	CAWSTGTGDFRGTYEQYF
TRBV24-1	TRBJ2-1	15	TRBD2	-	TGTGCCACCAGTGATCCTAGACTAGCGGACAATGAGCAGTTCTTC	CATSDPRLADNEQFF
TRBV5-4	TRBJ2-3	15	TRBD2	-	TGTGCCAGCAGAGCCTCGGGACTAACCACAGATACGCAGTATTTT	CASRASGLTTDTQYF
TRBV10-3	TRBJ2-2	14	-	-	TGTGCCATCAGTACGGGGGACGGGACCGGGGAGCTGTTTTTT	CAISTGDGTGELFF
TRBV24-1	TRBJ2-1	16	TRBD2	once	TGTGCCACCAGTGACCCCAGCGGGAGGACTATCAATGAGCAGTTCTTC	CATSDPSGRTINEQFF
TRBV5-1	TRBJ1-6	16	-	-	TGCGCCAGCAGCCCGGACAGTAACCGGCTTAATTCACCCCTCCACTTT	CASSPDSNRLNSPLHF
TRBV13	TRBJ2-1	15	TRBD2	-	TGTGCCAGCAGCGAGATATTGGGGAGGGAAAATGAGCAGTTCTTC	CASSEILGRENEQFF
TRBV19	TRBJ2-1	17	TRBD2	-	TGTGCCAGTAGCGTGGGAATAGCGGGAGACCCCTACAATGAGCAGTTCTTC	CASSVGIAGDPYNEQFF
TRBV18	TRBJ2-4	15	TRBD1	-	TGTGCCAGCTCACCCAGACAGGGTGGCAAAAACATTCAGTACTTC	CASSPRQGGKNIQYF
TRBV5-1	TRBJ1-1	16	-	-	TGTGCCAGCAGCTTGAATCAGAGGGGGGGCACGACTGAAGCTTTCTTT	CASSLNQRGGTTEAFF
TRBV29-1	TRBJ2-3	14	-	-	TGCAGCGTTGGTCCTAGAGTCGGCACAGATACGCAGTATTTT	CSVGPRVGTDTQYF
TRBV14	TRBJ2-1	16	TRBD2	-	TGTGCCAGCAGCCACGGACTAGCGGGAACCTACAATGAGCAGTTCTTC	CASSHGLAGTYNEQFF
TRBV6-1	TRBJ2-5	14	TRBD2	-	TGTGCCAGCAGTGACGGGAGGGCCAGGGAGACCCAGTACTTC	CASSDGRARETQYF